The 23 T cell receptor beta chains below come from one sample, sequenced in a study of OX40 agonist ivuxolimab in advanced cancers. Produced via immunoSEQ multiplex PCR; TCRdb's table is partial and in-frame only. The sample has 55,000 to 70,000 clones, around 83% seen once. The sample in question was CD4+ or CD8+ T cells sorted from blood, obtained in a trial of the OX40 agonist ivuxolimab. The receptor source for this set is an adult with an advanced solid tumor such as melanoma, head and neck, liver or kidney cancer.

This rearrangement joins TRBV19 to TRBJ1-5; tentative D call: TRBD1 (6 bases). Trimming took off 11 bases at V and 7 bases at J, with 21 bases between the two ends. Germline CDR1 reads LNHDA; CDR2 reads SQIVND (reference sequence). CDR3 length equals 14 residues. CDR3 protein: CAPQDRRTNQPQHF. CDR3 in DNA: TGTGCCCCTCAAGACAGGCGGACGAACCAGCCCCAGCATTTT.

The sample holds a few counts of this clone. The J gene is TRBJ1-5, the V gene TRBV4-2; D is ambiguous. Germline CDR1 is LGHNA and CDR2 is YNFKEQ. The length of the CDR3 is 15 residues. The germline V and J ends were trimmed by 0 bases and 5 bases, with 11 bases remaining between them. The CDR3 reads CASSQESGTHQPQHF. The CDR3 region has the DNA TGTGCCAGCAGCCAAGAGTCAGGAACTCATCAGCCCCAGCATTTT.

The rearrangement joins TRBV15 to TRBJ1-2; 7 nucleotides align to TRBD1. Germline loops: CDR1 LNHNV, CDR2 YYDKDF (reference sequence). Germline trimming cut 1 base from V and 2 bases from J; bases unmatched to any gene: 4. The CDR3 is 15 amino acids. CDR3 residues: CATSRGRGQNYGYTF. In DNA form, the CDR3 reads TGTGCCACCAGCAGAGGGAGGGGACAGAACTATGGCTACACCTTC.

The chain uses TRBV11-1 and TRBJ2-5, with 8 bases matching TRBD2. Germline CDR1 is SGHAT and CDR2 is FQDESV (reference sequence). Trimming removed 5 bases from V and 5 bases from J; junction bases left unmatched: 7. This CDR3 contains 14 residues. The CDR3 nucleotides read TGTGCCAGCAGCGTAAGCGGGGGAAGGGAGACCCAGTACTTC. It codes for CASSVSGGRETQYF.

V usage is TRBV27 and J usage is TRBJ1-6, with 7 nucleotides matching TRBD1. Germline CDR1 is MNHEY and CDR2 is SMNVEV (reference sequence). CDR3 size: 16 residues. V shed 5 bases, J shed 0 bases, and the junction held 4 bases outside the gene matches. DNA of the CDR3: TGTGCCAGCAGTACTCGGGACAGCTCCTATAATTCACCCCTCCACTTT. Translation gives CASSTRDSSYNSPLHF.

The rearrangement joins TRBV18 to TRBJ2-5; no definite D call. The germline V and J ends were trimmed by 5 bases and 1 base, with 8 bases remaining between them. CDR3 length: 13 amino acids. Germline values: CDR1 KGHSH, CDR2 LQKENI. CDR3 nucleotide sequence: TGTGCCAGCTCAGCCACCCTCCAAGAGACCCAGTACTTC. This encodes CASSATLQETQYF.

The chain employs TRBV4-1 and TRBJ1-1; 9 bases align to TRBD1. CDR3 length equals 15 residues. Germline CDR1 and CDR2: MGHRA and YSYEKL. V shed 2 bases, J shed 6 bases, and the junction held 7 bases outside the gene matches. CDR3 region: CASSQSGTGRAEAFF. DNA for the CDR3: TGCGCCAGCAGCCAATCCGGGACAGGGAGGGCTGAAGCTTTCTTT.

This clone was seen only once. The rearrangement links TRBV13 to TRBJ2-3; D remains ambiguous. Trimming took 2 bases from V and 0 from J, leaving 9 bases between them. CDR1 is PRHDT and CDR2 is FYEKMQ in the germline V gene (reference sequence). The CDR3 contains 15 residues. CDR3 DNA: TGTGCCAGCAGCTTATATAACCCCAGCACAGATACGCAGTATTTT. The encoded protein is CASSLYNPSTDTQYF. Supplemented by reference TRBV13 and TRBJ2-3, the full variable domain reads AAGVIQSPRHLIKEKRETATLKCYPIPRHDTVYWYQQGPGQDPQFLISFYEKMQSDKGSIPDRFSAQQFSDYHSELNMSSLELGDSALYFCASSLYNPSTDTQYFGPGTRLTVL.

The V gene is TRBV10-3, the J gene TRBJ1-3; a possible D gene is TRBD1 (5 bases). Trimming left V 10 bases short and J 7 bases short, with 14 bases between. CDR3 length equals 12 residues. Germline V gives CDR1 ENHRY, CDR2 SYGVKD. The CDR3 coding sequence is TGTGCCAGCTGGCGTGAGGGGAACACCATATATTTT. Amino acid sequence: CASWREGNTIYF.

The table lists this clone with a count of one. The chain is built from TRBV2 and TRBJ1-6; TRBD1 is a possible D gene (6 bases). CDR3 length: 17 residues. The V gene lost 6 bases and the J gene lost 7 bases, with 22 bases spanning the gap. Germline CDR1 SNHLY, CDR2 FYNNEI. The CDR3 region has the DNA TGTGCCAGCAGAAGAAGTAGAGGACAGCTCGTCAATTCACCCCTCCACTTT. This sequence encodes CASRRSRGQLVNSPLHF. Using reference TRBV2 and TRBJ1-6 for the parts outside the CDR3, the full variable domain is EPEVTQTPSHQVTQMGQEVILRCVPISNHLYFYWYRQILGQKVEFLVSFYNNEISEKSEIFDDQFSVERPDGSNFTLKIRSTKLEDSAMYFCASRRSRGQLVNSPLHFGNGTRLTVT.

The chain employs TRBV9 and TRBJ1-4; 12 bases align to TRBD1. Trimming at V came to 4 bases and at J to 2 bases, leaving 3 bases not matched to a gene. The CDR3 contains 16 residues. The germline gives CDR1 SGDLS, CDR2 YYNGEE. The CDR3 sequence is CASSRDRGRTNEKLFF. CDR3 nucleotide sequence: TGTGCCAGCAGCCGGGACAGGGGGCGGACTAATGAAAAACTGTTTTTT.

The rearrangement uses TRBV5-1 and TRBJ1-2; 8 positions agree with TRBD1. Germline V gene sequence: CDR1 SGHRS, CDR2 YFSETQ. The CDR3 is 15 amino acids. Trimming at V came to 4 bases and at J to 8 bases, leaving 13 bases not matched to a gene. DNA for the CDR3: TGCGCCAGCAGCCCCGGGGGGACAGGTTTGAGGGGCTACACCTTC. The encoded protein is CASSPGGTGLRGYTF.

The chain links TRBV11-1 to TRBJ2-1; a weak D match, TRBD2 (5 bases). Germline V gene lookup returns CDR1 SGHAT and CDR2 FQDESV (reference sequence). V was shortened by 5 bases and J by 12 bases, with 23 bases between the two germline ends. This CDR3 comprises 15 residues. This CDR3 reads CASSPSTGSRTLQFF. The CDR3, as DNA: TGTGCCAGCAGCCCCAGTACGGGTAGTAGGACTCTGCAGTTCTTC.

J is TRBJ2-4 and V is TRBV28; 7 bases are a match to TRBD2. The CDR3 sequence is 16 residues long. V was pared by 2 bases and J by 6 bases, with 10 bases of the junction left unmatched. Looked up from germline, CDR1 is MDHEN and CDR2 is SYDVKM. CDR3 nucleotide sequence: TGTGCCAGCAGTTTAGGGGGAGCGGGGTTTCGAAACATTCAGTACTTC. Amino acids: CASSLGGAGFRNIQYF.

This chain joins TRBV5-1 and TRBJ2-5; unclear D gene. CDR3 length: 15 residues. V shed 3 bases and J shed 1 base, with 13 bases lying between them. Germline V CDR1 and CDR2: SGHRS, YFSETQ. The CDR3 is CASSWSTSIQETQYF. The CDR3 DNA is TGCGCCAGCAGCTGGTCGACATCGATCCAAGAGACCCAGTACTTC. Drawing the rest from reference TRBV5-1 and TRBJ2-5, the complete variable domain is KAGVTQTPRYLIKTRGQQVTLSCSPISGHRSVSWYQQTPGQGLQFLFEYFSETQRNKGNFPGRFSGRQFSNSRSEMNVSTLELGDSALYLCASSWSTSIQETQYFGPGTRLLVL.

The CDR3 is CASSQAGRGPGQNTGELFF. In DNA form, the CDR3 reads TGTGCCAGCAGCCAAGCCGGGAGGGGACCGGGACAGAACACCGGGGAGCTGTTTTTT. This sequence joins TRBV4-2 and TRBJ2-2; 8 nucleotides align to TRBD2. The trim removed 1 base at V and 1 base at J, leaving 11 bases unmatched. The CDR3 covers 19 residues. Germline CDR1 is LGHNA and CDR2 is YNFKEQ.

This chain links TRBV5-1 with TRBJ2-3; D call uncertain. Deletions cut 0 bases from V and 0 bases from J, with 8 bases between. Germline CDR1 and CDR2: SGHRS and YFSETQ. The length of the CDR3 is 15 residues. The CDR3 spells CASSLVHPSTDTQYF. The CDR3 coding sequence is TGCGCCAGCAGCTTGGTACACCCTAGCACAGATACGCAGTATTTT.

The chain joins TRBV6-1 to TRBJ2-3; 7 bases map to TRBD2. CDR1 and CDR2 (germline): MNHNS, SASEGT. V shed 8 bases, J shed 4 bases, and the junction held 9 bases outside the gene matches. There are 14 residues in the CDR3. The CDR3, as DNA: TGTGCCAGCGCTTATGGGGGGGGTGCAGATACGCAGTATTTT. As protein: CASAYGGGADTQYF.

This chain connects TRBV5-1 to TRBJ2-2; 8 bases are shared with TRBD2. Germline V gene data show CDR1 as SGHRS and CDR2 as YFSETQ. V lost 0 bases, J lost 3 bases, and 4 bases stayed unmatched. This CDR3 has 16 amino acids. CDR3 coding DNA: TGCGCCAGCAGCTTGGGCGGGGGGACGTACACCGGGGAGCTGTTTTTT. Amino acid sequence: CASSLGGGTYTGELFF.

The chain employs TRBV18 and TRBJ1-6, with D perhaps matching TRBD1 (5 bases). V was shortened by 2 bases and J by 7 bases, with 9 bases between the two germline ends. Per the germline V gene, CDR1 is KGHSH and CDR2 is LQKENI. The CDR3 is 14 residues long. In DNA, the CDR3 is TGTGCCAGCTCACCAGACTACAGGAATTCACCCCTCCACTTT. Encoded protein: CASSPDYRNSPLHF.

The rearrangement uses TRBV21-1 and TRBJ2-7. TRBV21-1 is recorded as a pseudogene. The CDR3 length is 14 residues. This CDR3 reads CASSKDGWTIEQYF. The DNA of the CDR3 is TGTGCCAGCAGCAAAGACGGTTGGACGATTGAGCAGTACTTC.

This CDR3 is CSAAPASGTQYF. The CDR3 nucleotides are TGCAGCGCCGCACCAGCCTCGGGGACCCAGTACTTC. This chain joins TRBV29-1 and TRBJ2-5; D uncertain. The CDR3 consists of 12 residues. The germline gives CDR1 SQVTM, CDR2 ANQGSEA. Deletions cut 7 bases from V and 7 bases from J, with 16 bases between.

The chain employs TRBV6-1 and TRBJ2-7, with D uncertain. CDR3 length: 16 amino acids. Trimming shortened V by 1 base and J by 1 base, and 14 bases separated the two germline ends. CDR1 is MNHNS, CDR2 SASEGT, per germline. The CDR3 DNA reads TGTGCCAGCAGTGAAGAGTTTCTGGTACCTTCCTACGAGCAGTACTTC. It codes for CASSEEFLVPSYEQYF.